This T cell receptor (beta chain) was captured in a study of PD-1 blockade in classical Hodgkin lymphoma (dated by TCRdb to 2019 to 2021). With regard to the full study: Nivolumab dosing was 3 mg/kg intravenously every 2 weeks, continuing until either disease progression or unacceptable toxicity. The study used CyTOF and TCR beta sequencing to define a peripheral blood immune signature of response to PD-1 blockade in classical Hodgkin lymphoma. Overall study results and their limits: Newly diagnosed patients were reported to have lower baseline TCR diversity than healthy donors, and relapsed/refractory patients were reported to have lower baseline TCR diversity still. Among trial patients, those achieving complete response had baseline diversity similar to that of newly diagnosed patients, while diversity was significantly lower in partial responders and progressors. The study was restricted to a single clinical trial cohort, and the causes of repertoire differences, possibly disease activity or prior therapy, were left undefined. A significant rise by C4D1 was seen in CD4+ but not CD8+ TCR diversity (p=0.0027 vs p=0.16), with the rise being most apparent in complete responders (p=0.02). Patients starting nivolumab less than 1 year after ASCT had lower diversity and were excluded from later analyses to avoid confounding by immune reconstitution.

V and J lose 3 bases and 10 bases, and a span of 15 bases separates them. The CDR3 runs 14 amino acids, cysteine and phenylalanine included. This entry keeps only the CDR3 DNA: 42 bases, framed from base 1. The germline V gene (reference sequence) yields LNHDA for CDR1 and SQIVND for CDR2. The time point label corresponds to: cycle 1 day 1 (C1D1), immediately before nivolumab initiation. Every trial patient had relapsed following autologous stem cell transplantation, and prior brentuximab vedotin exposure was what differed among cohorts A, B and C. The trial cohort included around 60 patients with relapsed/refractory classical Hodgkin lymphoma, and each patient had a best overall response of complete response, partial response or progressive disease. Single-agent nivolumab was administered to trial patients in the multi-cohort phase II CheckMate 205 trial. Best overall response was determined by an independent review committee according to the 2007 International Working Group response criteria. Trial PBMCs were obtained immediately prior to nivolumab initiation (C1D1) and on therapy at cycle 2 day 1 and cycle 4 day 1. Peripheral blood was collected in 8 mL Vacutainer Cell Preparation Tubes, from which PBMCs were isolated by centrifugation and then cryopreserved.

Remarks on this clone: Its cognate antigen has yet to be identified. Per-base qualities were not stored, and no clone one base away is much larger.

Genomic DNA was extracted with the Qiagen DNeasy kit from unsorted PBMCs and from negatively selected CD4+ and CD8+ fractions. TCR beta CDR3 regions were subjected to amplification by immunoSEQ multiplex PCR with primers that anneal to V and J segments. A synthetic immune receptor repertoire was used to minimize amplification bias, and any residual bias was removed computationally once sequencing was done. Per the source publication's procedure: Repertoire diversity was quantified as the Shannon entropy index using custom Python scripts. Unsorted, CD4+ and CD8+ repertoires were analyzed separately, except for combined analyses in which CD4+ and CD8+ sequences were merged in silico. A clone counted as expanded when the clone's frequency after treatment rose at least 2-fold relative to C1D1, and clones undetected at baseline were given a pseudocount of 0.5. Clones with 0 or 1 copy at C1D1 were defined as singleton clones, while clones with 2 or more copies were defined as non-singleton clones. By matching protein sequences in sorted samples from the same patient, clones expanded in unsorted samples were annotated as CD4+, CD8+ or unknown. Wilcoxon tests were applied to paired samples to test diversity changes from C1D1 to C4D1. TCRdb retrieved this table from immuneACCESS and kept in-frame rearrangements only. Not all clones are present; in checked studies, unresolved V genes account for under half, and no reason is known for the remainder. V and J calls and clone size are given by that table; D and trimming were obtained from the DNA. The table for this sample lists tens of thousands of clones; around 70% of them were counted only once. The top ten clonotypes cover roughly 11% of the sample.

This TCR was sampled from a human donor with classical Hodgkin lymphoma. This specimen consisted of peripheral blood mononuclear cells (PBMCs), obtained at baseline. The V and J genes are TRBV19 and TRBJ1-4; possibly the D gene is TRBD1, per 6 matching bases. This receptor has the CDR3 CASSIGQQPGKLFF. The base sequence is TGTGCCAGTAGTATCGGACAGCAGCCGGGAAAACTGTTTTTT.